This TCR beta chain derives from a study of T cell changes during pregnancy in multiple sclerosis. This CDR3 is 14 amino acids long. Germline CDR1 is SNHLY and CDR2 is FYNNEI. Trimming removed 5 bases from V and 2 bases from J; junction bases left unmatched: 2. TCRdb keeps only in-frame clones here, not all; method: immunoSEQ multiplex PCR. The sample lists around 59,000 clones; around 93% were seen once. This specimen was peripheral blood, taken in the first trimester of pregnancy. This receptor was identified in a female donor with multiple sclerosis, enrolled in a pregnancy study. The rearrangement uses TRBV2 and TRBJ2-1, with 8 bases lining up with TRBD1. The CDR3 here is CASSQQGAYNEQFF. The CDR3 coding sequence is TGTGCCAGCAGTCAACAGGGGGCCTACAATGAGCAGTTCTTC.